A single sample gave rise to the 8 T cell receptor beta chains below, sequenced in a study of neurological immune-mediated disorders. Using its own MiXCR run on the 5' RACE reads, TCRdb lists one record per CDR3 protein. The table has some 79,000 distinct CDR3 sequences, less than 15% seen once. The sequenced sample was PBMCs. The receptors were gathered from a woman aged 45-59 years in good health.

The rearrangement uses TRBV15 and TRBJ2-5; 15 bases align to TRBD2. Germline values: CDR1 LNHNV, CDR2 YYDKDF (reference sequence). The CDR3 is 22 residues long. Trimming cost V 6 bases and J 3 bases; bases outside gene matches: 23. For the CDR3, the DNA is TGTGCCACCAGAAACGCCGAAGGGATCCACGGGACTAGCGGGGGGTCGAAAGAGACCCAGTACTTC. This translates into CATRNAEGIHGTSGGSKETQYF.

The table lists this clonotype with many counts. CDR3 bases: TGCGCCAGCAGCTTCCGGGACCCCGAGGAGGCCCAGTACTTC. Its translation is CASSFRDPEEAQYF. The rearrangement joins TRBV5-1 to TRBJ2-5; either TRBD1 or TRBD2 may supply D (5 bases each). CDR3 size: 14 residues. The V end lost 2 bases, the J end lost 9 bases, and 17 bases lay between the germline ends. Germline V gene sequence: CDR1 SGHRS, CDR2 YFSETQ. Full variable domain (outside the CDR3, taken from reference TRBV5-1 and TRBJ2-5): KAGVTQTPRYLIKTRGQQVTLSCSPISGHRSVSWYQQTPGQGLQFLFEYFSETQRNKGNFPGRFSGRQFSNSRSEMNVSTLELGDSALYLCASSFRDPEEAQYFGPGTRLLVL.

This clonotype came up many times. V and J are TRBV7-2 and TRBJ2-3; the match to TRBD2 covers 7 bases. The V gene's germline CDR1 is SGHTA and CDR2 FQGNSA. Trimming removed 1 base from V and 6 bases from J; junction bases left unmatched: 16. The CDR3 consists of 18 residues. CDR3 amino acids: CASSLGIEAGSEADTQYF. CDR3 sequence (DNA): TGTGCCAGCAGCTTAGGAATCGAAGCGGGATCCGAGGCGGATACGCAGTATTTT. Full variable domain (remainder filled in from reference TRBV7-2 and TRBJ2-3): GAGVSQSPSNKVTEKGKDVELRCDPISGHTALYWYRQSLGQGLEFLIYFQGNSAPDKSGLPSDRFSAERTGGSVSTLTIQRTQQEDSAVYLCASSLGIEAGSEADTQYFGPGTRLTVL.

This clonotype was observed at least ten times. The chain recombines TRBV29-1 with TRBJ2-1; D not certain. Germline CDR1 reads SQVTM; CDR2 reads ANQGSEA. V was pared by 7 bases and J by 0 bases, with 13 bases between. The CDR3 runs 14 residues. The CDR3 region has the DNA TGCAGCGCCCCTGGGCGCAGCTCCTACAATGAGCAGTTCTTC. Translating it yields CSAPGRSSYNEQFF.

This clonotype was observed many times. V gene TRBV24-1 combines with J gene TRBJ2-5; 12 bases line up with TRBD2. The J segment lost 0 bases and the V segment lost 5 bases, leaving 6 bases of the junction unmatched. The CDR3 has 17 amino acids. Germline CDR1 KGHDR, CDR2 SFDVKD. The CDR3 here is CATSATSGSNYQETQYF. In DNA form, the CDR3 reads TGTGCCACCAGTGCGACTAGCGGGAGTAATTACCAAGAGACCCAGTACTTC.

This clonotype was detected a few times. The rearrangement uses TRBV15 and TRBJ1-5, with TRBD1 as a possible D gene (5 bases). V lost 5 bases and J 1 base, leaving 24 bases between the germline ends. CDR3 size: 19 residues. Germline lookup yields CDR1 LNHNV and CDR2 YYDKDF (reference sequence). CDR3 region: CATSSAGHLGRMSNQPQHF. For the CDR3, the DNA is TGTGCCACCAGCTCCGCCGGACATCTTGGGAGAATGAGCAATCAGCCCCAGCATTTT.

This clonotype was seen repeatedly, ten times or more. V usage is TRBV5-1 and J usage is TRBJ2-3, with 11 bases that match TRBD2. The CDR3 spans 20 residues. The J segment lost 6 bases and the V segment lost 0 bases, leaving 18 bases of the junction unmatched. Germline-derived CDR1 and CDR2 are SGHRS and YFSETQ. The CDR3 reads CASSLALLAGAVGVSDTQYF. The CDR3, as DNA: TGCGCCAGCAGCTTGGCCCTACTAGCGGGAGCTGTCGGTGTCTCGGATACGCAGTATTTT.

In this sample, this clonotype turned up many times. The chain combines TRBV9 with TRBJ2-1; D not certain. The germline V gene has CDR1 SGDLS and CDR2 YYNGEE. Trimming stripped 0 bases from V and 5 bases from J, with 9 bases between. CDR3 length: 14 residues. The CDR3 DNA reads TGTGCCAGCAGCGTAGCGTCCAGAGACAATGAGCAGTTCTTC. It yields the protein CASSVASRDNEQFF.